Listed here are 22 T cell receptor beta chains from one sample, sequenced in a study of blood T cell repertoires in COVID-19. Profiled with immunoSEQ multiplex PCR; TCRdb holds only in-frame clones, not every one. The sample yields approximately 130,000 clones, approximately 87% seen once. The specimen sequenced was peripheral blood. All receptors derive from a woman between 50 and 59 years old with acute or convalescent COVID-19.

DNA of the CDR3: TGTGCCAGCAGCCAAGGAGTCAGGGCTAATGAGCAGTTCTTC. It translates to CASSQGVRANEQFF. V gene TRBV3-1 (or the pseudogene TRBV3-2) combines with J gene TRBJ2-1; D might be TRBD1 (5 bases). The CDR3 is made up of 14 amino acids. Germline values: CDR1 LGHDT, CDR2 YNNKEL (reference sequence). Between the trimmed V and J ends, which lost 1 base and 7 bases, there was a span of 11 bases.

This chain links TRBV5-4 with TRBJ1-6; no firm D call. V lost 5 bases and J 0 bases, leaving 12 bases between the germline ends. The CDR3 spans 16 residues. Germline CDR1 and CDR2: SGHNT and YYREEE (reference sequence). The CDR3 DNA reads as TGTGCCAGCAGGGAGCAGAAAGGCTCCTATAATTCACCCCTCCACTTT. Translation gives CASREQKGSYNSPLHF.

The DNA of the CDR3 is TGTGCCAGCAGCCCCGAGGAGGGACCCACAGATACGCAGTATTTT. Amino acids: CASSPEEGPTDTQYF. The V call is TRBV7-9, the J call TRBJ2-3, with D tentatively TRBD2 (6 bases). The CDR3 is made up of 15 amino acids. The V end lost 5 bases, the J end lost 2 bases, and 14 bases lay between the germline ends. Germline V gives CDR1 SEHNR, CDR2 FQNEAQ (reference sequence).

V gene TRBV27 combines with J gene TRBJ2-1; the D gene is possibly TRBD2 (5 bases). V shed 2 bases and J shed 9 bases, with 11 bases lying between them. The CDR3 covers 13 residues. Germline CDR1 reads MNHEY; CDR2 reads SMNVEV (reference sequence). The CDR3 nucleotides are TGTGCCAGCAGTTTAGACCCCCGGGGTGAGCAGTTCTTC. It encodes CASSLDPRGEQFF.

The chain employs TRBV5-6 and TRBJ1-2; no clear D. There are 14 residues in the CDR3. The V and J ends lost 4 bases and 4 bases respectively, with 14 bases between them. The V gene's germline CDR1 is SGHDT and CDR2 YYEEEE. The CDR3 is CASSLGQNLYGYTF. The DNA for the CDR3 is TGTGCCAGCAGCCTTGGTCAGAACCTCTATGGCTACACCTTC.

The V and J genes are TRBV7-3 and TRBJ2-5; D gene unclear. The CDR3 has 13 amino acids. Looked up from germline, CDR1 is SGHTA and CDR2 is FQGTGA. The V end was cut by 5 bases, the J end by 1 base, with 8 bases between. For the CDR3, the DNA is TGTGCCAGCAGCCCTAGGATCCAAGAGACCCAGTACTTC. Translated: CASSPRIQETQYF.

V is TRBV19 and J is TRBJ2-7, with 7 bases lining up with TRBD1. The length of the CDR3 is 15 residues. Unmatched junction bases numbered 3, after V lost 1 base and J lost 0 bases. Germline V gene data show CDR1 as LNHDA and CDR2 as SQIVND (reference sequence). CDR3 amino acids: CASSIGPGGSYEQYF. CDR3 sequence (DNA): TGTGCCAGTAGTATAGGGCCAGGGGGCTCCTACGAGCAGTACTTC.

The CDR3 region is CASSPPGTGDNYGYTF. In DNA, the CDR3 is TGTGCCAGCTCACCACCTGGGACAGGAGATAACTATGGCTACACCTTC. The chain uses TRBV18 and TRBJ1-2, with TRBD1 matching over 8 bases. J was trimmed by 1 base and V by 0 bases; bases with no gene match: 4. This CDR3 comprises 16 residues. The germline V gene encodes CDR1 KGHSH and CDR2 LQKENI.

This clone was observed a handful of times. This sequence joins TRBV25-1 and TRBJ2-1; 10 nucleotides match TRBD2. The CDR3 sequence is 15 residues long. Germline values: CDR1 MGHDK, CDR2 SYGVNS. The V and J ends lost 4 bases and 7 bases, in that order; junction bases with no gene match: 7. DNA of the CDR3: TGTGCCAGCAGTGTACTAGCGGGGAATGCGAATGAGCAGTTCTTC. This gives the protein CASSVLAGNANEQFF.

The rearrangement joins TRBV12-5 to TRBJ1-1; D gene ambiguous. V lost 2 bases and J 7 bases, leaving 5 bases between the germline ends. The CDR3 is 11 residues long. Per the germline V gene, CDR1 is LGHNT and CDR2 is FRNRAP. The DNA of the CDR3 is TGTGCTAGTGGTTTGTCCGGTGAAGCTTTCTTT. Protein sequence: CASGLSGEAFF.

This clone was detected only a few times. The chain links TRBV27 to TRBJ1-4; weak D call: TRBD1 (6 bases). CDR1 and CDR2 (germline): MNHEY, SMNVEV (reference sequence). Trimming pared 5 bases from V and 0 bases from J, leaving 10 bases between. The CDR3 totals 15 residues. The CDR3 bases are TGTGCCAGCAGTAGCGAGGGGGCAACTAATGAAAAACTGTTTTTT. Amino acid sequence: CASSSEGATNEKLFF.

The chain is built from TRBV5-1 and TRBJ2-7; 7 nucleotides line up with TRBD2. Germline V gene lookup returns CDR1 SGHRS and CDR2 YFSETQ. CDR3 size: 14 residues. Trimming removed 0 bases from V and 3 bases from J; junction bases left unmatched: 3. The CDR3 coding sequence is TGCGCCAGCAGCTTGGAGGGCGGGAGCTACGAGCAGTACTTC. This codes for CASSLEGGSYEQYF. The whole variable domain, filled in from reference TRBV5-1 and TRBJ2-7, reads KAGVTQTPRYLIKTRGQQVTLSCSPISGHRSVSWYQQTPGQGLQFLFEYFSETQRNKGNFPGRFSGRQFSNSRSEMNVSTLELGDSALYLCASSLEGGSYEQYFGPGTRLTVT.

The chain combines TRBV30 with TRBJ2-7, with 11 nucleotides matching TRBD2. In germline, CDR1 is GTSNPN, CDR2 SVGIG (reference sequence). This CDR3 has 14 amino acids. The junction had 10 bases not matched to a gene; V was cut back by 6 bases and J by 6 bases. The CDR3 reads CACELAGGPREQYF. CDR3 in DNA: TGTGCCTGTGAATTAGCGGGAGGGCCTCGCGAGCAGTACTTC. The full variable domain, with the rest looked up from reference TRBV30 and TRBJ2-7, is SQTIHQWPATLVQPVGSPLSLECTVEGTSNPNLYWYRQAAGRGLQLLFYSVGIGQISSEVPQNLSASRPQDRQFILSSKKLLLSDSGFYLCACELAGGPREQYFGPGTRLTVT.

The chain employs TRBV27 and TRBJ1-5, with 8 bases identical to TRBD1. The CDR3 extends over 15 amino acids. J lost 1 base, V lost 2 bases, and 1 base had no gene match. Germline-derived CDR1 and CDR2 are MNHEY and SMNVEV (reference sequence). In DNA, the CDR3 is TGTGCCAGCAGTTTACAGGGGGCAAGCAATCAGCCCCAGCATTTT. It codes for CASSLQGASNQPQHF.

This clone has only a few counts. This rearrangement joins TRBV19 to TRBJ1-2; 8 nucleotides agree with TRBD1. The V and J ends lost 1 base and 4 bases, in that order; junction bases with no gene match: 5. Germline V gives CDR1 LNHDA, CDR2 SQIVND (reference sequence). The CDR3 has 15 amino acids. Here the CDR3 reads CASSIVPGQVYGYTF. CDR3 nucleotides: TGTGCCAGTAGTATAGTACCGGGACAGGTCTATGGCTACACCTTC.

The rearrangement joins TRBV11-2 to TRBJ2-2; 15 positions match TRBD2. There are 18 residues in the CDR3. Germline loops: CDR1 SGHAT, CDR2 FQNNGV. With V trimmed by 5 bases and J by 6 bases, 10 bases remained unmatched. CDR3 bases: TGTGCCAGCAGCGCTGGGACTAGCGGGAGGTTGGGGTCCGGGGAGCTGTTTTTT. Translated: CASSAGTSGRLGSGELFF. The variable domain in full, with the rest retrieved from reference TRBV11-2 and TRBJ2-2, is EAGVAQSPRYKIIEKRQSVAFWCNPISGHATLYWYQQILGQGPKLLIQFQNNGVVDDSQLPKDRFSAERLKGVDSTLKIQPAKLEDSAVYLCASSAGTSGRLGSGELFFGEGSRLTVL.

V gene TRBV18 combines with J gene TRBJ1-1, with a weak D call TRBD1 (5 bases). Trimming stripped 1 base from V and 0 bases from J, with 9 bases between. Germline values: CDR1 KGHSH, CDR2 LQKENI. The CDR3 sequence is 15 residues long. CDR3 bases: TGTGCCAGCTCACCACAGGGGATTATGAACACTGAAGCTTTCTTT. Protein: CASSPQGIMNTEAFF.

The gene calls are TRBV3-1 (or the pseudogene TRBV3-2) and TRBJ1-2; TRBD1 agrees at 8 bases. Trimming took 4 bases from V and 2 from J; bases not matched to a gene: 3. This CDR3 spans 14 amino acids. CDR1 LGHDT and CDR2 YNNKEL come from the germline V gene (reference sequence). The CDR3, as DNA: TGTGCCAGCAGCCTCAGGGGGCCCAACTATGGCTACACCTTC. It encodes CASSLRGPNYGYTF.

The chain uses TRBV4-3 and TRBJ1-6; D is uncertain. V was pared by 3 bases and J by 7 bases, with 13 bases between. Germline lookup yields CDR1 LGHNA and CDR2 YSLEER. This CDR3 contains 15 residues. CDR3 residues: CASSQDLARNSPLHF. The CDR3 nucleotides are TGCGCCAGCAGCCAGGATCTAGCAAGGAATTCACCCCTCCACTTT.

The chain carries TRBV28 and TRBJ1-5; TRBD1 matches 7 bases. The V gene's germline CDR1 is MDHEN and CDR2 SYDVKM. V was clipped by 6 bases and J by 3 bases; unmatched bases: 5. This CDR3 region has 14 residues. This CDR3 is CASRFDRANQPQHF. CDR3 coding DNA: TGTGCCAGCAGATTCGACAGGGCCAATCAGCCCCAGCATTTT.

V and J are TRBV7-2 and TRBJ2-7; D is unclear. The CDR3 is 12 amino acids. Germline CDR1 reads SGHTA; CDR2 reads FQGNSA. V lost 1 base, J lost 7 bases, and 8 bases lay in between. The CDR3 sequence is CASSLGGLEQYF. CDR3 DNA sequence: TGTGCCAGCAGCTTAGGCGGATTGGAGCAGTACTTC.

CDR3 DNA: TGTGCCAGCTCACAGGGGGCTTTCGGCTACGAGCAGTACTTC. Amino acids: CASSQGAFGYEQYF. The chain combines TRBV18 with TRBJ2-7; 7 nucleotides match TRBD1. V trimming: 4 bases; J trimming: 3 bases; junction bases outside the gene matches: 6. The CDR3 has 14 amino acids. Germline V gene lookup returns CDR1 KGHSH and CDR2 LQKENI.